The 20 T cell receptor beta chains given below trace back to one sample, sequenced in a study of T-cell reconstitution after alpha-beta-depleted transplantation in children (dated by TCRdb to the mid-2010s). The library was built by means of PCR. The sequencer listed for this sample is Illumina HiSeq 2500. TCR library preparation used molecular barcoding, with unique molecular identifiers applied to normalize quantification of the TCRbeta repertoire. TCRdb reprocessed the public reads (quality trimming at Q25 with fastp, clone calling with MiXCR) and kept in-frame beta chains. Under each unique CDR3 protein, matching rows form one entry showing the most common genes and DNA. Within this sample are roughly 400,000 distinct CDR3 sequences, with roughly 22% of them counted one time only. The ten largest make up approximately 3.9% of the sample. This material consisted of PBMCs from the stem cell graft donor, taken from the stem cell graft. The receptors originated from a human donor who donated a stem cell graft to a child with acute myeloid leukemia.

In its sample, this clonotype was seen a few times. V is TRBV4-3 and J is TRBJ1-4; D remains ambiguous. The CDR3 is 14 residues long. Germline loops: CDR1 LGHNA, CDR2 YSLEER. V lost 0 bases and J 3 bases, leaving 5 bases between the germline ends. The CDR3 DNA sequence: TGCGCCAGCAGCCAAGATCTGGCTAATGAAAAACTGTTTTTT. Encoded protein: CASSQDLANEKLFF.

In its sample, this clonotype was seen a few times. The chain is built from TRBV5-1 and TRBJ2-5, with unresolved D. The CDR3 spans 15 residues. In germline, CDR1 is SGHRS, CDR2 YFSETQ. The ends were cut back, 0 bases at V and 2 bases at J, with 11 bases in the middle. CDR3 sequence reads: CASSLGVRRQETQYF. DNA of the CDR3: TGCGCCAGCAGCTTGGGAGTACGGAGACAAGAGACCCAGTACTTC.

This clonotype was counted at least ten times. V and J are TRBV4-1 and TRBJ2-1, with 11 bases lining up with TRBD2. CDR1 MGHRA and CDR2 YSYEKL come from the germline V gene. The V segment lost 1 base and the J segment 12 bases; nucleotides outside the gene matches: 17. This CDR3 region has 18 residues. The CDR3 nucleotides read TGCGCCAGCAGCCAAGGTGAAGGGCGAGCTCTAGCGGGAGGATCGCAGTTCTTC. Translation: CASSQGEGRALAGGSQFF.

There are a few counts of this clonotype. The chain joins TRBV27 to TRBJ2-1; D not certain. V shed 4 bases and J shed 4 bases, with 14 bases lying between them. Per the germline V gene, CDR1 is MNHEY and CDR2 is SMNVEV (reference sequence). The length of the CDR3 is 15 residues. The CDR3 spells CASSSSSYPYNEQFF. The CDR3 DNA reads as TGTGCCAGCAGTTCATCTAGTTACCCTTACAATGAGCAGTTCTTC.

The sample holds a few counts of this clonotype. The gene calls are TRBV20-1 and TRBJ2-1; D assignment may be TRBD1 or TRBD2 (5 bases each). The V end was cut by 0 bases, the J end by 7 bases, with 16 bases between. The CDR3 extends over 15 amino acids. CDR1 DFQATT and CDR2 SNEGSKA come from the germline V gene (reference sequence). CDR3 residues: CSARDDWGNRNEQFF. The CDR3 region has the DNA TGCAGTGCTAGAGATGACTGGGGGAACCGGAATGAGCAGTTCTTC.

The chain carries TRBV20-1 and TRBJ2-1; 7 nucleotides align to TRBD2. Germline CDR1 reads DFQATT; CDR2 reads SNEGSKA (reference sequence). The CDR3 contains 16 residues. V shed 1 base and J 4 bases; nucleotides not matched to a gene: 10. The DNA for the CDR3 is TGCAGTGCTAGAGCCCCTACTAGCGTCGATTACAATGAGCAGTTCTTC. Translating it yields CSARAPTSVDYNEQFF.

The table lists this clonotype with a few counts. This sequence joins TRBV12-3 or TRBV12-4 and TRBJ2-2; no reliable D call. This CDR3 is 13 amino acids long. With 6 bases removed from V and 4 bases from J, the gap between germline ends came to 9 bases. CDR3 nucleotides: TGTGCCAGCAGGCGCTCGGGCACCGGGGAGCTGTTTTTT. This sequence encodes CASRRSGTGELFF.

The CDR3 loop is CASSLDVSLQETQYF. In DNA form, the CDR3 reads TGTGCCAGCAGCTTGGACGTCAGCCTCCAAGAGACCCAGTACTTC. The J gene is TRBJ2-5, the V gene TRBV5-5; no reliable D call. The germline V gene encodes CDR1 SGHKS and CDR2 YYEKEE (reference sequence). Trimming took 0 bases from V and 1 from J, leaving 10 bases between them. The CDR3 is 15 amino acids.

This clonotype has a handful of counts. The chain combines TRBV5-1 with TRBJ2-5; D is perhaps TRBD1 or TRBD2 (5 bases each). This CDR3 has 15 amino acids. Germline CDR1 is SGHRS and CDR2 is YFSETQ. V lost 4 bases and J 3 bases, leaving 16 bases between the germline ends. The CDR3 DNA is TGCGCCAGCAGCCCCTGGGACGGAGCTAAAGAGACCCAGTACTTC. Translated: CASSPWDGAKETQYF.

This clonotype was seen a few times. The CDR3 DNA is TGCAGTGCTAGAGATGGGGGGGGAGCCGATACGCAGTATTTT. It specifies CSARDGGGADTQYF. This chain joins TRBV20-1 and TRBJ2-3; 7 bases match TRBD2. The trim removed 0 bases at V and 6 bases at J, leaving 6 bases unmatched. CDR1 and CDR2 from the germline V gene are DFQATT and SNEGSKA (reference sequence). This CDR3 comprises 14 residues.

The chain employs TRBV2 and TRBJ2-3; the D is unclear. CDR1 and CDR2 (germline): SNHLY, FYNNEI. V was cut by 8 bases and J by 2 bases, with 5 bases left in between. CDR3 length: 11 residues. The DNA of the CDR3 is TGTGCCAGCGGGGTCACAGATACGCAGTATTTT. It specifies CASGVTDTQYF.

The V call is TRBV20-1, the J call TRBJ2-7, with D tentatively TRBD1 (6 bases). Germline CDR1 DFQATT, CDR2 SNEGSKA (reference sequence). The CDR3 length is 14 residues. The V and J ends lost 0 bases and 5 bases respectively, with 14 bases between them. The CDR3 sequence: CSARDLQGINEQYF. The CDR3 nucleotides read TGCAGTGCTAGAGATTTACAGGGAATAAACGAGCAGTACTTC.

This clonotype occurred once. The chain uses TRBV9 and TRBJ2-3; 9 bases match TRBD2. The germline CDR1 and CDR2 sequences are SGDLS and YYNGEE. J lost 3 bases, V lost 0 bases, and 8 bases had no gene match. CDR3 size: 17 residues. DNA for the CDR3: TGTGCCAGCAGCGTAGATGCGGGAGGGCCCTCGACAGATACGCAGTATTTT. This gives the protein CASSVDAGGPSTDTQYF. Together with reference TRBV9 and TRBJ2-3, the CDR3 gives the full variable domain: DSGVTQTPKHLITATGQRVTLRCSPRSGDLSVYWYQQSLDQGLQFLIQYYNGEERAKGNILERFSAQQFPDLHSELNLSSLELGDSALYFCASSVDAGGPSTDTQYFGPGTRLTVL.

The rearrangement uses TRBV7-9 and TRBJ2-1, with D perhaps matching TRBD2 (5 bases). The CDR3 has 16 residues. Trimming stripped 1 base from V and 4 bases from J, with 14 bases between. Germline CDR1 reads SEHNR; CDR2 reads FQNEAQ (reference sequence). CDR3 region: CASSLVARTDYNEQFF. CDR3 coding DNA: TGTGCCAGCAGCTTAGTAGCGAGAACAGATTACAATGAGCAGTTCTTC. The full variable domain, its missing parts supplied by reference TRBV7-9 and TRBJ2-1, is DTGVSQNPRHKITKRGQNVTFRCDPISEHNRLYWYRQTLGQGPEFLTYFQNEAQLEKSRLLSDRFSAERPKGSFSTLEIQRTEQGDSAMYLCASSLVARTDYNEQFFGPGTRLTVL.

This clonotype was observed at least ten times. Here the CDR3 DNA reads TGTGCCAGCAGTGTGTCTTCTTCTGGGGCTGGGTTTTACAATGAGCAGTTCTTC. Translation: CASSVSSSGAGFYNEQFF. The chain combines TRBV25-1 with TRBJ2-1; D might be TRBD1 (5 bases). Germline CDR1 reads MGHDK; CDR2 reads SYGVNS. This CDR3 has 18 residues. V was pared by 4 bases and J by 4 bases, with 23 bases between. Variable domain in full (rest from reference TRBV25-1 and TRBJ2-1): EADIYQTPRYLVIGTGKKITLECSQTMGHDKMYWYQQDPGMELHLIHYSYGVNSTEKGDLSSESTVSRIRTEHFPLTLESARPSHTSQYLCASSVSSSGAGFYNEQFFGPGTRLTVL.

This clonotype occurred many times. The genes are TRBV6-5 and TRBJ2-3, with 7 nucleotides matching TRBD2. The V segment lost 6 bases and the J segment 0 bases; nucleotides outside the gene matches: 6. This CDR3 is built from 15 residues. Germline values: CDR1 MNHEY, CDR2 SVGAGI. The CDR3 bases are TGTGCCAGCAGGCGACTAGCTTCGAGCACAGATACGCAGTATTTT. The encoded protein is CASRRLASSTDTQYF.

The chain links TRBV6-5 to TRBJ1-3; D is unresolved. CDR1 and CDR2 (germline): MNHEY, SVGAGI. There are 15 residues in the CDR3. The V and J ends lost 2 bases and 0 bases respectively, with 8 bases between them. The CDR3 here is CASSYRFSSGNTIYF. In nucleotides, the CDR3 is TGTGCCAGCAGTTACCGATTCAGCTCTGGAAACACCATATATTTT.

The rearrangement joins TRBV5-1 to TRBJ2-3, with 11 bases lining up with TRBD2. From germline, CDR1 is SGHRS and CDR2 YFSETQ. This CDR3 spans 17 amino acids. V shed 3 bases and J 5 bases; nucleotides not matched to a gene: 11. This CDR3 reads CASSYRQLAGGGDTQYF. Written as DNA, the CDR3 is TGCGCCAGCAGCTACAGACAGCTAGCGGGAGGTGGAGATACGCAGTATTTT.

The chain is built from TRBV11-2 and TRBJ2-5; D remains ambiguous. The germline V gene has CDR1 SGHAT and CDR2 FQNNGV. Trimming pared 1 base from V and 1 base from J, leaving 7 bases between. CDR3 size: 14 residues. The CDR3 DNA reads as TGTGCCAGCAGCTTAGGGGTCCCCCAAGAGACCCAGTACTTC. Encoded protein: CASSLGVPQETQYF.

The chain recombines TRBV7-9 with TRBJ2-7; TRBD1 matches 12 bases. J was trimmed by 5 bases and V by 5 bases; bases with no gene match: 7. The CDR3 loop spans 15 amino acids. In germline, CDR1 is SEHNR, CDR2 FQNEAQ (reference sequence). Here the CDR3 reads CASSAGQGAVDEQYF. The CDR3 DNA reads TGTGCCAGCAGCGCGGGACAGGGGGCTGTGGACGAGCAGTACTTC.